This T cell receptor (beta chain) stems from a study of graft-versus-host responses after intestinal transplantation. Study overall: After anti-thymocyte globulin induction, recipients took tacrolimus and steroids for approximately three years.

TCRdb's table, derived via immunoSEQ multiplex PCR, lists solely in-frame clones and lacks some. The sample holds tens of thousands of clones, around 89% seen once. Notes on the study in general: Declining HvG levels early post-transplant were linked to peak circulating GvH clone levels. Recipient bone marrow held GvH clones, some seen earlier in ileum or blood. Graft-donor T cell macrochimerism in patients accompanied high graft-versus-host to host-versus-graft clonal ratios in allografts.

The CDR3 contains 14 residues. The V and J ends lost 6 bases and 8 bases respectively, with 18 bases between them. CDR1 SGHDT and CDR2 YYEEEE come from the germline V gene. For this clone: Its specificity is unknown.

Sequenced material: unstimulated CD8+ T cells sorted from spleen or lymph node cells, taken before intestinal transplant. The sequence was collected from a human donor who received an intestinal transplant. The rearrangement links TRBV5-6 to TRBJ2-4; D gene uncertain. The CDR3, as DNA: TGTGCCAGCACCTCCGGTCCAGAAGGAGACATTCAGTACTTC. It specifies CASTSGPEGDIQYF.